At least ten counts were recorded for the clone carrying this T cell receptor beta chain. Antigen: not known. TCR beta CDR3 regions were amplified from RNA. HTBI primers were used for first-round RT-PCR of the TCR CDR3. TCRdb passed the multiplex PCR reads through MiXCR, listing each CDR3 protein once. This table holds 460,000 or so distinct CDR3 sequences, about 15% found once. Absence of ophthalmopathy progression within 18 months defined stable Graves' hyperthyroidism. This entry belongs to a study of T cells in Graves' hyperthyroidism and ophthalmopathy. Whole-study results and caveats: Most clonotypes expanded in the thyroid (above 0.001) were also present in blood.

Trimming stripped 6 bases from V and 7 bases from J, with 18 bases between. This CDR3 has 14 residues. CDR1 MNHNS and CDR2 SASEGT come from the germline V gene. The V and J genes are TRBV6-1 and TRBJ2-5; D not certain. Sequencing was performed on blood. The clonotype was recovered from a woman under 30 with Graves' hyperthyroidism. CDR3 nucleotides: TGTGCCAGCAGAGAGGTACCGACGGTTGGGACCCAGTACTTC. It is translated as CASREVPTVGTQYF.